This T cell receptor (beta chain) was recovered during a study of Graves' ophthalmopathy and Graves' hyperthyroidism. Study summary: Peripheral blood collection took place at initial diagnosis, before any treatment.

Investigators amplified TCR beta CDR3 regions from RNA transcripts. In the first round, RT-PCR was carried out with HTBI primers, and a multiplex PCR formed the second round. TCRdb reprocessed the multiplex PCR reads with MiXCR, giving one entry per CDR3 protein. The sample records about 160,000 distinct CDR3 sequences, 35% to 45% being singletons. This clonotype was seen repeatedly, ten times or more. This CDR3 spans 18 amino acids. V lost 6 bases and J lost 1; bases outside the gene matches: 11. Per the germline V gene, CDR1 is MNHEY and CDR2 is SVGEGT. The clonotype originates from a man under 40 with Graves' ophthalmopathy. The sequencing input was peripheral blood. The rearrangement joins TRBV6-2 or TRBV6-3 to TRBJ2-6; TRBD1 agrees at 8 bases. CDR3 amino acids: CASRSNTGGFSGANVLTF. The CDR3, as DNA: TGTGCCAGCAGATCTAATACAGGGGGTTTTTCTGGGGCCAACGTCCTGACTTTC.